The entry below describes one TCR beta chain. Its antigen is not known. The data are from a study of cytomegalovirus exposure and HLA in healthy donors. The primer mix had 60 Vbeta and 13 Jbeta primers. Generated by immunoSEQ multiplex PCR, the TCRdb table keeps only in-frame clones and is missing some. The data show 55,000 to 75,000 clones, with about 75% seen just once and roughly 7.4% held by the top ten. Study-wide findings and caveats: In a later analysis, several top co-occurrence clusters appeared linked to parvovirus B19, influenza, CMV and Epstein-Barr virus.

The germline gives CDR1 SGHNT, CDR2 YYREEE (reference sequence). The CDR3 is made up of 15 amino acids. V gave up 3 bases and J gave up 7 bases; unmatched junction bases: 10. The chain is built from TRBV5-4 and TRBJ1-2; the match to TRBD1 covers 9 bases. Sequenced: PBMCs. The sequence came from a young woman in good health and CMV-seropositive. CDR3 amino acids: CASSSIEGTGCGYTF. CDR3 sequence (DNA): TGTGCCAGCAGCTCTATCGAGGGGACAGGGTGTGGCTACACCTTC.